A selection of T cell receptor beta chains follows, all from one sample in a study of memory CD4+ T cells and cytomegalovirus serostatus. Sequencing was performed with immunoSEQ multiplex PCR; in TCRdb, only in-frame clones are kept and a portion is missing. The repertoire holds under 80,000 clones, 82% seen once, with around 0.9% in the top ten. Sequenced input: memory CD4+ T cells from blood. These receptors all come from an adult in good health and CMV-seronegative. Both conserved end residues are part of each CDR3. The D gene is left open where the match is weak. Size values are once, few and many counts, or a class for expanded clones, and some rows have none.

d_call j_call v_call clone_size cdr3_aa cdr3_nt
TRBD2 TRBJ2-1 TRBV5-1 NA CASTTSGRADEQFF TGCGCCAGCACGACTAGCGGGAGGGCCGATGAGCAGTTCTTC
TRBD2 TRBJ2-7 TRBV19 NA CASSNPFSGGTYEQYF TGTGCCAGTAGTAACCCGTTTAGCGGGGGGACCTACGAGCAGTACTTC
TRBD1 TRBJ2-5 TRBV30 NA CAWTGQVHQETQYF TGTGCCTGGACCGGACAGGTCCACCAAGAGACCCAGTACTTC
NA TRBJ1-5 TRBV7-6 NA CASSLEGDQPQHF TGTGCCAGCAGCTTAGAGGGGGATCAGCCCCAGCATTTT
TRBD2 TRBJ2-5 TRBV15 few CATSRDGTSKETQYF TGTGCCACCAGCAGAGATGGGACTAGCAAAGAGACCCAGTACTTC
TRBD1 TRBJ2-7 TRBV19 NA CASSPGRDRGRISYEQYF TGTGCCAGTTCCCCGGGGCGGGACAGGGGACGGATCTCCTACGAGCAGTACTTC
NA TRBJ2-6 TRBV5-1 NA CASSSQGSKGANVLTF TGCGCCAGCAGCTCACAGGGTTCTAAGGGGGCCAACGTCCTGACTTTC
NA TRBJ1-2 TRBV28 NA CATGSGGPTNYGYTF TGTGCCACCGGGAGTGGGGGGCCCACCAACTATGGCTACACCTTC
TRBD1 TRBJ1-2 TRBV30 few CAWGRDRPYGYTF TGTGCCTGGGGAAGGGACAGGCCATATGGCTACACCTTC
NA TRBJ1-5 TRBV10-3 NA CAISDWGGGQPQHF TGTGCCATCAGTGATTGGGGGGGAGGTCAGCCCCAGCATTTT
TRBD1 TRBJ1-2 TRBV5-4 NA CASSPDRVYGYTF TGTGCCAGCAGCCCCGACAGGGTTTATGGCTACACCTTC
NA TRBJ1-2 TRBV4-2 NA CASSQEVGGRHGYTF TGTGCCAGCAGCCAAGAAGTCGGGGGGCGGCATGGCTACACCTTC
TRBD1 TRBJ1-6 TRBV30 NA CAWSRPGTGGSSPLHF TGTGCCTGGAGTCGTCCCGGGACAGGGGGCAGTTCACCCCTCCACTTT
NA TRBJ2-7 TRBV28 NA CASSGMGGLLGYEQYF TGTGCCAGCAGTGGGATGGGGGGACTTCTGGGCTACGAGCAGTACTTC